This TCR beta chain was identified in a study of CD8+ T cells in alopecia areata. Study details: Treated patients were given 5 to 10 mg oral tofacitinib twice daily.

For this clone: Its antigen is unknown.

Study-wide findings and caveats: Clonality exceeded that of normal scalp in lesional scalp, most notably in alopecia totalis/universalis.

Investigators isolated RNA and reverse transcribed it into cDNA to act as the sequencing template. Clones were sequenced by immunoSEQ multiplex PCR, and TCRdb holds only the in-frame ones, with some missing. This sample has some 170,000 clones, with about 63% found just once. Obtained from alopecia areata patients were lesional scalp punch biopsies along with peripheral blood. Sorting of CD4+ and CD8+ T cells was performed on PBMCs. Trimming left V 2 bases short and J 4 bases short, with 12 bases between. Germline V gene sequence: CDR1 SGDLS, CDR2 YYNGEE. The CDR3 has 14 amino acids. The TCR originated in a human donor with alopecia areata. The sequencing used CD4+ T cells sorted from blood, collected at week 0. The chain employs TRBV9 and TRBJ2-5; D could derive from TRBD1 or TRBD2 (6 bases each). The chain's CDR3 is CASSVGGPSETQYF. The CDR3 DNA reads TGTGCCAGCAGCGTTGGGGGGCCCTCAGAGACCCAGTACTTC. Using reference TRBV9 and TRBJ2-5 for the parts outside the CDR3, the full variable domain is DSGVTQTPKHLITATGQRVTLRCSPRSGDLSVYWYQQSLDQGLQFLIQYYNGEERAKGNILERFSAQQFPDLHSELNLSSLELGDSALYFCASSVGGPSETQYFGPGTRLLVL.